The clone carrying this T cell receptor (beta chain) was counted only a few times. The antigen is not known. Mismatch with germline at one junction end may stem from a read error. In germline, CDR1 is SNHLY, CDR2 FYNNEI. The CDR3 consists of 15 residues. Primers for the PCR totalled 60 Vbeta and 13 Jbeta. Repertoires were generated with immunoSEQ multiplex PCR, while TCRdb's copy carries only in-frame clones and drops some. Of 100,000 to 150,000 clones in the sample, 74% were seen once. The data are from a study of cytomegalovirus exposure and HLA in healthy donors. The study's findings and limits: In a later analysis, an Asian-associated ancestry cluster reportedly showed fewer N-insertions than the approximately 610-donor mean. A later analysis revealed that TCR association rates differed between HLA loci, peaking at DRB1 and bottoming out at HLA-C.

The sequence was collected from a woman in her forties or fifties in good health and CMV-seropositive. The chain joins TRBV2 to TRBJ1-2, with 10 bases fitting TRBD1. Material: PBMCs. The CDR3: CASTEDWDRGRGYTF. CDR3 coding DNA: TGTGCCAGCACTGAAGATTGGGACAGGGGTAGAGGCTACACCTTC.